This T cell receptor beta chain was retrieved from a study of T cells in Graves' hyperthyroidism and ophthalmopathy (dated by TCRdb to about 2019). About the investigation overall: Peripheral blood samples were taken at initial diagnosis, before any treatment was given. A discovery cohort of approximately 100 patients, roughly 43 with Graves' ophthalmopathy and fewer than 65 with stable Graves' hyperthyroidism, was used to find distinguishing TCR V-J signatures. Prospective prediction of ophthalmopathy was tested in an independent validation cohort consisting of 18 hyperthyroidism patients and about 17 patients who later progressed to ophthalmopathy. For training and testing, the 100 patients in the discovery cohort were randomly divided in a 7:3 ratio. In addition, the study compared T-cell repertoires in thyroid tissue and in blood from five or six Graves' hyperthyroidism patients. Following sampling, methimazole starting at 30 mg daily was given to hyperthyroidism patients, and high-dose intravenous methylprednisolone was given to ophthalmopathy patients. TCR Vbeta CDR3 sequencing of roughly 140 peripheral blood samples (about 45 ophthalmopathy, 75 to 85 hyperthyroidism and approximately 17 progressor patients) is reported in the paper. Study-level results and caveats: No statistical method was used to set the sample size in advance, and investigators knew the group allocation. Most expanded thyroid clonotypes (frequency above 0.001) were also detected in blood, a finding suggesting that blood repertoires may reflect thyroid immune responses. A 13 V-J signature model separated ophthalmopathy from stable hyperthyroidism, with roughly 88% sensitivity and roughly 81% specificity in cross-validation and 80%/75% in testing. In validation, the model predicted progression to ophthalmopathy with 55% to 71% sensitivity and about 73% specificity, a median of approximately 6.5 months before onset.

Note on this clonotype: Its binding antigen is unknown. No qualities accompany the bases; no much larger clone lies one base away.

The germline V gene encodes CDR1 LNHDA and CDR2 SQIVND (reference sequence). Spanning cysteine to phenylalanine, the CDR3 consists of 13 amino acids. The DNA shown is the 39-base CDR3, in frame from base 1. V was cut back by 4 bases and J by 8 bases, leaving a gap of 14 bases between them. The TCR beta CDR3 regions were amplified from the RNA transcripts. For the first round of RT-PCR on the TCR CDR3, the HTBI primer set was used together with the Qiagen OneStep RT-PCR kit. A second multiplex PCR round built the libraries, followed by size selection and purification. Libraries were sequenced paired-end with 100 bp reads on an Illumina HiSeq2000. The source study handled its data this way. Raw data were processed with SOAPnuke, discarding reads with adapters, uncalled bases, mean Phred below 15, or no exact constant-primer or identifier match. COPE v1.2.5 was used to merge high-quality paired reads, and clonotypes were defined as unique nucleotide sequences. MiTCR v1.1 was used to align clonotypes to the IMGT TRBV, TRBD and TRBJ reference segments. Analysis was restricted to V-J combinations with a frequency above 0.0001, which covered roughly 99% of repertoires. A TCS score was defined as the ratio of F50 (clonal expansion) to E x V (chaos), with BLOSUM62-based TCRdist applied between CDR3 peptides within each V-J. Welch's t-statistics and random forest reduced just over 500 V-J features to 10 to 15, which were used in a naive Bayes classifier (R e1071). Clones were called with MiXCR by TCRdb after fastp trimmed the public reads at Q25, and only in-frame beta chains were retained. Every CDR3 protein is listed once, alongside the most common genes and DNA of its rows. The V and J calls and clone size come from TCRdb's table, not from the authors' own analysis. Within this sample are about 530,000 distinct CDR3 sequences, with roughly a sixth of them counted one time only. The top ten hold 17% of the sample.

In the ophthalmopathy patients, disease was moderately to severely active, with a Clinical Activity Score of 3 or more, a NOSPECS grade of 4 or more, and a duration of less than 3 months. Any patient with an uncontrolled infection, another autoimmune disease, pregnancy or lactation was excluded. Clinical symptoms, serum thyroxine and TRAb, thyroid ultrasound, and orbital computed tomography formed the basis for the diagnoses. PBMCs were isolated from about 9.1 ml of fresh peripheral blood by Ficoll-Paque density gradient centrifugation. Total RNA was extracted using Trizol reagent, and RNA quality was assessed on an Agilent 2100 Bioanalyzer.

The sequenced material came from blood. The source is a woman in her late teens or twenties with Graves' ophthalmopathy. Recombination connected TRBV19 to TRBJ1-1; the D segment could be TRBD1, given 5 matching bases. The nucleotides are TGTGCCAGTAGTAAGCAACAGGTGAAAGAAGCTTTCTTT. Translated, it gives CASSKQQVKEAFF.